The 2 T cell receptor beta chains in this list originate from one sample, sequenced in a study of human T cells and chemical hapten exposure (dated by TCRdb to the early 2020s). Sample time point, as interpreted from the label and publication: pre-sensitization, week 0. Explained via the paper, the treatment or condition label denotes: therapeutic diphenylcyclopropenone sensitization with weekly scalp DPC. Library prep was done by RACE. Sequencing used a NextSeq 500. Starting from the raw public reads, TCRdb applied fastp trimming at Q25, assembled clones with MiXCR and retained in-frame beta chains. Here each entry gathers all rows of one CDR3 protein and keeps the most common genes and DNA. Counted in this sample were 45,000 to 65,000 distinct CDR3 sequences; roughly a tenth of them appeared once. The ten largest clonotypes hold about 8.9% of the sample. The specimen comprised whole blood, sampled in connection with sensitization to the hapten diphenylcyclopropenone (DPC). The receptors derive from a middle-aged man with alopecia areata. Some clones in this sample may be carry-over from other donors' samples.

The chain links TRBV28 to TRBJ1-1; weak D call: TRBD1 (6 bases). Trimming took off 4 bases at V and 10 bases at J, with 16 bases between the two ends. This CDR3 is built from 13 residues. Germline CDR1 and CDR2: MDHEN and SYDVKM. The CDR3 protein is CASSSQGRAGAFF. The CDR3 DNA sequence: TGTGCCAGCAGTTCCCAGGGGCGTGCTGGAGCTTTCTTT.

This clonotype was counted many times. V is TRBV28 and J is TRBJ2-7, with 7 bases that match TRBD1. Losses at the gene ends were 6 bases for V and 2 bases for J; bases not matched to a gene: 19. The CDR3 covers 18 residues. CDR1 is MDHEN, CDR2 SYDVKM, per germline. CDR3 protein: CASSWELGQNRGTYEQYF. The CDR3 bases are TGTGCCAGCAGCTGGGAGTTGGGTCAAAACAGGGGTACCTACGAGCAGTACTTC.